The rows below give T cell receptor beta chains drawn from one sample of a study of shared clonotypes between healthy human individuals. The repertoire was sequenced with immunoSEQ multiplex PCR; TCRdb's copy has only in-frame clones and lacks some. Here the sample spans millions of clones, roughly 96% being singletons. The sequenced sample consisted of naive CD4+ T cells sorted from blood. The receptors derive from a man younger than 30 in good health. The CDR3 runs from the conserved cysteine through the conserved F or W. Fields, in order: clone size, D gene, V gene, J gene, CDR3 DNA, CDR3 protein. D genes are given only for firm matches. Rows give clone size only sometimes, using once, few, many, or a class for an expanded clone.

NA	NA	TRBV29-1	TRBJ2-7	TGCAGCGTTGAAATTCATGCAGGGACCGGGGAATTGCAGTACTTC	CSVEIHAGTGELQYF
NA	TRBD1	TRBV7-2	TRBJ1-2	TGTGCCAGCAGCCCTGGGACAGCAAAGTACTATGGCTACACCTTC	CASSPGTAKYYGYTF
once	TRBD1	TRBV2	TRBJ1-4	TGTGCCAGCAGAAAAGACAGGGCTGAAAAACTGTTTTTT	CASRKDRAEKLFF
NA	TRBD2	TRBV6-1	TRBJ2-3	TGTGCCAGCAGTGAGCACGGCGGGAGGGCCACAGATACGCAGTATTTT	CASSEHGGRATDTQYF
NA	NA	TRBV6-6	TRBJ1-5	TGTGCCAGCAACGCCGACAGATACCTTATAGAGCCCCAGCATTTT	CASNADRYLIEPQHF
NA	NA	TRBV6-1	TRBJ1-5	TGTGCCAGCAGTGAAATCCGGGATCAGCCCCAGCATTTT	CASSEIRDQPQHF
NA	NA	TRBV5-1	TRBJ1-1	TGCGCCAGCAGCTTGCAAGGGCGCACTGAAGCTTTCTTT	CASSLQGRTEAFF
NA	NA	TRBV15	TRBJ2-3	TGTGCCACCAGAAAAGCGGGCATAAGTGAGGATACGCAGTATTTT	CATRKAGISEDTQYF
once	TRBD2	TRBV5-1	TRBJ2-7	TGCGCCAGCAGCTTGGAGGCTAGCGGGAGGTACGAGCAGTACTTC	CASSLEASGRYEQYF
NA	NA	TRBV30	TRBJ2-5	TGTGCCTGGACCCGGGGGACCCAAGAGACCCAGTACTTC	CAWTRGTQETQYF
NA	NA	TRBV2	TRBJ2-5	TGTGCCAGCAGTGATAGTGAGACCCAGTACTTC	CASSDSETQYF
NA	NA	TRBV6-1	TRBJ2-7	TGTGCCAGCAACCAACAGGTCCCCTCCTACGAGCAGTACTTC	CASNQQVPSYEQYF
NA	TRBD2	TRBV14	TRBJ2-1	TGTGCCAGCAGCCAACTAGCGGGGGGATACAATGAGCAGTTCTTC	CASSQLAGGYNEQFF
NA	NA	TRBV4-1	TRBJ2-3	TGCGCCAGCAGCCAAGAAATCGCGGGATACACAGATACGCAGTATTTT	CASSQEIAGYTDTQYF
NA	TRBD1	TRBV2	TRBJ2-3	TGTGCCAGCAGTGAATCCAGGGGGCGACTCACAGATACGCAGTATTTT	CASSESRGRLTDTQYF
once	TRBD1	TRBV27	TRBJ1-2	TGTGCCAGCAGAGACGACAGGGGGGATGGCTACACCTTC	CASRDDRGDGYTF
NA	NA	TRBV6-1	TRBJ2-7	TGTGCTGCTGGCAGGCCCTTTTACGAGCAGTACTTC	CAAGRPFYEQYF
once	TRBD2	TRBV5-4	TRBJ2-5	TGTGCCAGCAGCTGGACCAGCGGGGCCCAAGAGACCCAGTACTTC	CASSWTSGAQETQYF
NA	NA	TRBV7-9	TRBJ2-5	TGTGCCAGCAGCCCTTTCGGGACCCCGGAGACCCAGTACTTC	CASSPFGTPETQYF
NA	TRBD1	TRBV6-5	TRBJ1-1	TGTGCCAGCAGTTTCCACAGGGGGCTCGGCACTGAAGCTTTCTTT	CASSFHRGLGTEAFF
once	NA	TRBV7-2	TRBJ1-5	TGTGCCAGCAGCGCACACTTCAATCAGCCCCAGCATTTT	CASSAHFNQPQHF
NA	NA	TRBV2	TRBJ2-3	TGTGCCAGCAGCGCCCGGGCAGATACGCAGTATTTT	CASSARADTQYF
NA	NA	TRBV18	TRBJ2-6	TGTGCCAGCTCCCAACTAGCAGCAGGGGCCAACGTCCTGACTTTC	CASSQLAAGANVLTF
once	NA	TRBV6-4	TRBJ2-2	TGTGCCAGCAGTCCTTCCGGGGGTTACACCGGGGAGCTGTTTTTT	CASSPSGGYTGELFF
NA	TRBD2	TRBV19	TRBJ2-2	TGTGCCAGTAGTATAGCGAAGGGCGGGAGGCTTTCAAACACCGGGGAGCTGTTTTTT	CASSIAKGGRLSNTGELFF
NA	TRBD1	TRBV15	TRBJ2-7	TGTGCCACCAGCTCCCGACAGGGGCGCTCCTACGAGCAGTACTTC	CATSSRQGRSYEQYF
NA	NA	TRBV5-1	TRBJ1-1	TGCGCCAGCAGCTCGGGGGGACACTTGAACACTGAAGCTTTCTTT	CASSSGGHLNTEAFF
NA	NA	TRBV29-1	TRBJ2-6	TGCAGCGTTGATAAAGGGACCGGGGCCAACGTCCTGACTTTC	CSVDKGTGANVLTF
NA	TRBD1	TRBV30	TRBJ2-5	TGTGCCTGGGGACAGGGGCCCCCAGAGACCCAGTACTTC	CAWGQGPPETQYF
NA	NA	TRBV11-3	TRBJ2-3	TGTGCCAGCAGCACAGGGTATCTGGTCGACGGCACAGATACGCAGTATTTT	CASSTGYLVDGTDTQYF
NA	NA	TRBV5-5	TRBJ1-1	TGTGCCAGCAGCTTCGGGTCGACCAAGAACACTGAAGCTTTCTTT	CASSFGSTKNTEAFF
NA	NA	TRBV6-1	TRBJ2-7	TGTGCCAGCACCCGGGCAGGGGTTGGGTACGAGCAGTACTTC	CASTRAGVGYEQYF
NA	TRBD1	TRBV28	TRBJ1-5	TGTGCCAGCAGTTCCCCCTCCGGGACAGGGCCATATCAGCCCCAGCATTTT	CASSSPSGTGPYQPQHF
once	TRBD2	TRBV15	TRBJ2-7	TGTGCCACCAGCAGAGACCGCGGGAGCTACGAGCAGTACTTC	CATSRDRGSYEQYF
NA	NA	TRBV27	TRBJ1-6	TGTGCCAGCAGTTTTCAGGCAGGGGTGGATTCACCCCTCCACTTT	CASSFQAGVDSPLHF
NA	TRBD1	TRBV5-1	TRBJ1-2	TGCGCCAGCAGCCCGACAGGGGCGAGCTATGGCTACACCTTC	CASSPTGASYGYTF
NA	NA	TRBV6-1	TRBJ1-1	TGTGCCAGCAGTGAAGTAGGGGGGCGATACACTGAAGCTTTCTTT	CASSEVGGRYTEAFF
once	TRBD2	TRBV19	TRBJ2-4	TGTGCCAGTAGTCCCGCTAGCGGGGGGGCTAACATTCAGTACTTC	CASSPASGGANIQYF
NA	TRBD2	TRBV30	TRBJ2-7	TGTGCCTGGAGTGGAGGAATCGGGGGGTACGAGCAGTACTTC	CAWSGGIGGYEQYF
NA	NA	TRBV28	TRBJ1-5	TGTGCCAGCAGTCCCCGCCGGGAGCCCCAGCATTTT	CASSPRREPQHF
NA	NA	TRBV5-1	TRBJ1-2	TGCGCCAGCAGCTTGAGTGGGTCGGGAGGCTACACCTTC	CASSLSGSGGYTF
NA	NA	TRBV6-5	TRBJ2-6	TGTGCCAGCAGTCAGAGACAGATAGGGGCCAACGTCCTGACTTTC	CASSQRQIGANVLTF
NA	NA	TRBV28	TRBJ1-4	TGTGCCAGCAGTTTTCAAGTTGCAACTAATGAAAAACTGTTTTTT	CASSFQVATNEKLFF
NA	NA	TRBV19	TRBJ2-7	TGTGCCAGTAGTATAGGACTCCACTTGGGCGAGCAGTACTTC	CASSIGLHLGEQYF
NA	TRBD1	TRBV6-1	TRBJ2-5	TGTGCCAGCAGTCCTACAGGGGGCGAAGAGACCCAGTACTTC	CASSPTGGEETQYF
NA	NA	TRBV28	TRBJ1-4	TGTGCCAGCAGTAGTAGTAATCGCGAAAAACTGTTTTTT	CASSSSNREKLFF
NA	NA	TRBV13	TRBJ1-4	TGTGCCAGCAGCCTAAGGGGGTCTGGTGAAAAACTGTTTTTT	CASSLRGSGEKLFF
NA	NA	TRBV5-1	TRBJ1-4	TGCGCCAGCAGCTTCGGGGAAAGAGAAAAACTGTTTTTT	CASSFGEREKLFF
once	TRBD2	TRBV5-1	TRBJ2-1	TGCGCCAGCAGCTCAGGACTAGCGGGGGACAATGAGCAGTTCTTC	CASSSGLAGDNEQFF
NA	NA	TRBV5-6	TRBJ1-3	TGTGCCAGCAATTATTGGGCTGGAAACACCATATATTTT	CASNYWAGNTIYF
NA	TRBD2	TRBV30	TRBJ2-7	TGTGCCTGGACGGCTAGCGGAGACTACGAGCAGTACTTC	CAWTASGDYEQYF
NA	TRBD1	TRBV5-6	TRBJ2-5	TGTGCCAGCAGTACGACAGGGGAAAAAGAGACCCAGTACTTC	CASSTTGEKETQYF
NA	TRBD1	TRBV7-9	TRBJ2-7	TGTGCCAGCAGCTGGACAGGGATGTACGAGCAGTACTTC	CASSWTGMYEQYF
once	NA	TRBV7-2	TRBJ1-4	TGTGCCAGCAGCTCACAATCGGGAACTAATGAAAAACTGTTTTTT	CASSSQSGTNEKLFF
NA	NA	TRBV5-4	TRBJ1-4	TGTGCCAGCAGCTTGGCCTCAAGGGGACGGAATGAAAAACTGTTTTTT	CASSLASRGRNEKLFF